This TCR beta chain was documented in a study of human T cells and chemical hapten exposure. The overall study: The study patch tested 0.01% DPC on the upper back and read results at 6 days. Study observations and caveats: Those TCRs sitting above 1 in 1000 frequency stayed the same with DPC sensitization. There were significantly more large CDR3 similarity clusters among expanded TCRs than among controls.

About this clonotype: What it binds is unknown.

One entry per CDR3 protein results from TCRdb running MiXCR on the RACE reads. The data show under 300,000 distinct CDR3 sequences, roughly 8.9% seen once. V was trimmed by 6 bases and J by 1 base, leaving 18 bases between them. Germline V gives CDR1 DFQATT, CDR2 SNEGSKA (reference sequence). The CDR3 has 15 residues. Specified time point: pre-sensitization, week 0. Treatment: therapeutic diphenylcyclopropenone sensitization with weekly scalp DPC. The clonotype comes from a woman in her 40s with alopecia areata. Some clones in this sample may be carry-over from other donors' samples. This rearrangement joins TRBV20-1 to TRBJ1-1; D uncertain. The source material was whole blood, sampled in connection with sensitization to the hapten diphenylcyclopropenone (DPC). The CDR3 sequence: CSAEDLSARNTEAFF. The CDR3 nucleotides are TGCAGTGCAGAAGACCTCTCTGCACGGAACACTGAAGCTTTCTTT.